Presented here are 5 T cell receptor beta chains from one specimen sequenced in a study of CXCR3-negative and CXCR3-positive naive CD8 T cells. Researchers prepared the TRB cDNA libraries using 5' RACE with UMI labels. TCRdb reprocessed the 5' RACE reads, keeping one entry per CDR3 protein, no DNA. Its listing shows some 39,000 distinct CDR3 sequences. Sequencing was performed on naive CXCR3- CD8+ T cells from blood. Subset indicated: CD45RO-CCR7+CD27+CD95- naive CD8+ T cells lacking CXCR3 (TNR3-). The receptor set was obtained from a human donor in good health. Some clones in this sample may be carry-over from other donors' samples.

The V gene is TRBV9, the J gene TRBJ2-7; TCRdb proposes TRBD2, but this gene call is untestable without DNA. There are 13 residues in the CDR3. Germline CDR1 is SGDLS and CDR2 is YYNGEE. The CDR3 reads CASSPRGVYEQYF.

The rearrangement uses TRBV7-2 and TRBJ1-3. The CDR3 is 17 amino acids. From germline, CDR1 is SGHTA and CDR2 FQGNSA. CDR3 region: CASSFNPGLNSGNTIYF.

The chain recombines TRBV7-2 with TRBJ2-3; TCRdb names TRBD1, which stays unverified in the absence of DNA. This CDR3 has 17 amino acids. CDR1 is SGHTA, CDR2 FQGNSA, per germline. The chain's CDR3 is CASSLAYTGGGADTQYF.

The rearrangement links TRBV5-4 to TRBJ2-6. This CDR3 has 17 residues. CDR1 SGHNT and CDR2 YYREEE come from the germline V gene (reference sequence). The CDR3 protein is CASSLFLSASGANVLTF.

The V and J genes are TRBV20-1 and TRBJ2-7. Germline CDR1 and CDR2: DFQATT and SNEGSKA (reference sequence). This CDR3 has 14 residues. The CDR3 is CSARRSSGFYEQYF.